This T cell receptor (beta chain) comes out of a study of blood T cells in healthy people across ages. The CDR3 is 13 residues long. Trimming stripped 4 bases from V and 6 bases from J, with 12 bases between. Per the germline V gene, CDR1 is SQVTM and CDR2 is ANQGSEA. Next came a second PCR, run for about 7 to 12 cycles, which used a sample-barcoded 5' primer along with a J-beta primer mix. In TCRdb, the 5' RACE reads were re-called with MiXCR into one record per CDR3 protein. This table holds about 730,000 distinct CDR3 sequences, about 40% found once. The sequence was obtained from a woman aged 55-69 years in good health. The specimen was blood. The J gene is TRBJ1-4, the V gene TRBV29-1; D possibly corresponds to TRBD1 (5 bases). In DNA, the CDR3 is TGCAGCGTTGGGGGGGATCAGGATGAAAAACTGTTTTTT. Its translation is CSVGGDQDEKLFF.